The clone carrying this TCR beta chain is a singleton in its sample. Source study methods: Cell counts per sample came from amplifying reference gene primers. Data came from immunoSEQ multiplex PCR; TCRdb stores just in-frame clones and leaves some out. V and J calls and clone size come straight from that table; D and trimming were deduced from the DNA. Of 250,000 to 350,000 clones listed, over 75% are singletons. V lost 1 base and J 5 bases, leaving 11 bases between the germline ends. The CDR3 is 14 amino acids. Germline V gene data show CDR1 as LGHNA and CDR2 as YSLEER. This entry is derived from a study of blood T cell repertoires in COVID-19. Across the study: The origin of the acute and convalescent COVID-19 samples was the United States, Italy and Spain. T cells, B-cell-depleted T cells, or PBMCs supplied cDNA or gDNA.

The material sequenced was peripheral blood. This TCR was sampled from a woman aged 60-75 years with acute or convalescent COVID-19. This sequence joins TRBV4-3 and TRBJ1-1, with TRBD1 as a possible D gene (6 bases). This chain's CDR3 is CASSQGQAPTEAFF. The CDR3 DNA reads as TGCGCCAGCAGCCAAGGACAGGCCCCAACTGAAGCTTTCTTT.